This TCR beta chain was observed in a study of blood T cell repertoires in COVID-19. On the study more broadly: T cells, B-cell-depleted T cells, or PBMCs provided the cDNA or gDNA that served as material.

Libraries were prepared by immunoSEQ multiplex PCR; TCRdb keeps only in-frame clonotypes and omits some of them. This table holds roughly 330,000 clones, about 82% found once. CDR3 length: 13 residues. Losses at the gene ends were 9 bases for V and 6 bases for J; bases not matched to a gene: 9. Germline lookup yields CDR1 LNHDA and CDR2 SQIVND (reference sequence). The chain carries TRBV19 and TRBJ1-1, with 8 bases lining up with TRBD1. This receptor was taken from a woman between 50 and 59 years old with acute or convalescent COVID-19. Sequenced: peripheral blood. The CDR3 protein is CASRGQGGSEAFF. The CDR3 region has the DNA TGTGCCAGCCGCGGACAGGGCGGGTCTGAAGCTTTCTTT.